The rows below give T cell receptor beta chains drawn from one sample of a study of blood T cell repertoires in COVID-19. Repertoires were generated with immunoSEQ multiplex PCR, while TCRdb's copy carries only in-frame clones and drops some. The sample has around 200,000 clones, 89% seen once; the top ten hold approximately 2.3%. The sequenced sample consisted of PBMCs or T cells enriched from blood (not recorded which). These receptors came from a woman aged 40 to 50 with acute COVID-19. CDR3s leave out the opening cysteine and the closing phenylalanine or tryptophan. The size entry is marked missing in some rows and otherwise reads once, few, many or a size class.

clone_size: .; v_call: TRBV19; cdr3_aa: ASSGQGAKNIQY
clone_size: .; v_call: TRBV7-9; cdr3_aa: ASSFLTSGRGGDTQY
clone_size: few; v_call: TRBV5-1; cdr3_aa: ASSLVTANTGELF
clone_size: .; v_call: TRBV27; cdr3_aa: ASSFRQGIGSGANVLT
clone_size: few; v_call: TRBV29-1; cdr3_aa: SVEVSSTDTQY
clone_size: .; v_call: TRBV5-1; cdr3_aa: ASSLVAGFTGELF
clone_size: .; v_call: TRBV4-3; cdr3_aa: ASSQEGANEQF
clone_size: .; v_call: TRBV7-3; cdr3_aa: ASSLTGVSYNEQF
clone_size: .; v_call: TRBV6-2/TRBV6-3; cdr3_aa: ASSWEASRNSPLH
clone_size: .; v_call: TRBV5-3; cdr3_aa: ARSRLGGPHCNEQF
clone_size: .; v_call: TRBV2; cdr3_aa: ASSERRGTNYGYT
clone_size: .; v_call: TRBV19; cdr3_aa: ASKQGGQETQY
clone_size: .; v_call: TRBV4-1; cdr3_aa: ASGPRGAGGANVLT
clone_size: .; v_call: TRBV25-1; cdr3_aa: ASSESPSGINEQF
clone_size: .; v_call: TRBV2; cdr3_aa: ASREQGVGNTIY
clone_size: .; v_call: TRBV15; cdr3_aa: ATSRAGSNTDTQY
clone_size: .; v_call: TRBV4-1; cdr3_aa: ASSQGRGGLGEQY
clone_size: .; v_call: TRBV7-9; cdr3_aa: ASSRGSTAPYGYT
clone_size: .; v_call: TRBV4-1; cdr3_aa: ASSQGRVYGYT
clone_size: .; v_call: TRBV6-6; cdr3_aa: ASSPGWRSPLH
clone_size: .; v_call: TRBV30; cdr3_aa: AWSVSWGLAETQY